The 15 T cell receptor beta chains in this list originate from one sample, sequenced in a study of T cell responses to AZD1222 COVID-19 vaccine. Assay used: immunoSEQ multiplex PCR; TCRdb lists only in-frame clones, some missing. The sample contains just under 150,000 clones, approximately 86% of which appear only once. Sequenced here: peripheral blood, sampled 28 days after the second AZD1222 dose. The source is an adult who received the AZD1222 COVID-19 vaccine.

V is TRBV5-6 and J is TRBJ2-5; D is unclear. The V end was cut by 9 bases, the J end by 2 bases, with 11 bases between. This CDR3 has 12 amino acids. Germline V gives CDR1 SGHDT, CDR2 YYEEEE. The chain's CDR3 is CATGSDQETQYF. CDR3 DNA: TGTGCCACTGGGTCAGATCAAGAGACCCAGTACTTC.

The CDR3 sequence: CASSQGGQPQHF. CDR3 bases: TGTGCCAGCAGCCAGGGAGGCCAGCCCCAGCATTTT. The chain uses TRBV5-8 and TRBJ1-5, with a possible D match to TRBD1 (5 bases). Between the trimmed V and J ends, which lost 4 bases and 7 bases, there was a span of 9 bases. Germline-derived CDR1 and CDR2 are SGHTS and YDEGEE. This CDR3 has 12 amino acids.

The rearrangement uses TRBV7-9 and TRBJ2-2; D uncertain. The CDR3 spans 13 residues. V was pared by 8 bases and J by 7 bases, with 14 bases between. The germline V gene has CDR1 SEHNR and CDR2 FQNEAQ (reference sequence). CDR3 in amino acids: CASAPRVGGELFF. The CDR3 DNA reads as TGTGCCAGCGCCCCCAGAGTCGGCGGGGAGCTGTTTTTT.

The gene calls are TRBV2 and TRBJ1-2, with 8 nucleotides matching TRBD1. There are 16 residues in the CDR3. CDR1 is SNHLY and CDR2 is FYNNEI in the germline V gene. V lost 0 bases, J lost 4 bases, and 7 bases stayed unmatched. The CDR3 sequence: CASSEAPGQGGYGYTF. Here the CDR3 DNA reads TGTGCCAGCAGTGAAGCGCCCGGACAGGGCGGCTATGGCTACACCTTC.

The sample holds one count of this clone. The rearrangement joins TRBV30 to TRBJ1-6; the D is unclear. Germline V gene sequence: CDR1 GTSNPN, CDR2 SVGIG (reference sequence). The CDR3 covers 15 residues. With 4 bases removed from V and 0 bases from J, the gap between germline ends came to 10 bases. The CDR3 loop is CAWIGDHSYNSPLHF. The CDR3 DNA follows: TGTGCCTGGATAGGCGATCACTCCTATAATTCACCCCTCCACTTT.

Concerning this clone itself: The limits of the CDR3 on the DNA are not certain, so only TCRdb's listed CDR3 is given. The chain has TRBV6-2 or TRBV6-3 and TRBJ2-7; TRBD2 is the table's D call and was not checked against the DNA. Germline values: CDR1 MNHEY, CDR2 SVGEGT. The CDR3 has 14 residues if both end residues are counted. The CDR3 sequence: CASSTSGGPYEQYF.

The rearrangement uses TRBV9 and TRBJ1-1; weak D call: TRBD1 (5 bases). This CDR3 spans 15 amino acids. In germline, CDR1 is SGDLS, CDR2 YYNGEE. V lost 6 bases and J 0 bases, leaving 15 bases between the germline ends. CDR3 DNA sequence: TGTGCCAGCACCCGCGATTTGGGACTGAACACTGAAGCTTTCTTT. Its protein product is CASTRDLGLNTEAFF.

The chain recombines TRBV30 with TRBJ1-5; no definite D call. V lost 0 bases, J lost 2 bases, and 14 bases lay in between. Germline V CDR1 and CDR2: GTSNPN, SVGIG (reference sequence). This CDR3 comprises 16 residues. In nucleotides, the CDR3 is TGTGCCTGGAGTGTGGGCGGTTGGACGGGCAATCAGCCCCAGCATTTT. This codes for CAWSVGGWTGNQPQHF.

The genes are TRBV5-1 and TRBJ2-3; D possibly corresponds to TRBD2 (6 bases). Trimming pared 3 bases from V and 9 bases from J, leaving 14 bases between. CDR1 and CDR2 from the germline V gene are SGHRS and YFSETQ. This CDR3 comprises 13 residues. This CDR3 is CASSSIGGDTQYF. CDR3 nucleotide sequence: TGCGCCAGCAGCTCCATAGGAGGGGACACGCAGTATTTT.

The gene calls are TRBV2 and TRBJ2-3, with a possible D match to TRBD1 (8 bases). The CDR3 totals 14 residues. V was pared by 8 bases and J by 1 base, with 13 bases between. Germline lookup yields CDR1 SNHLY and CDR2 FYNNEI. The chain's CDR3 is CASYRGGGTDTQYF. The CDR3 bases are TGTGCCAGCTACAGGGGGGGTGGCACAGATACGCAGTATTTT.

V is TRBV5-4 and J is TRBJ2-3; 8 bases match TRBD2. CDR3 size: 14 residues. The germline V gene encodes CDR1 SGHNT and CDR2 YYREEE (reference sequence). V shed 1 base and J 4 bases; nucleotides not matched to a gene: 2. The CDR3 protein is CASSLPGGADTQYF. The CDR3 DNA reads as TGTGCCAGCAGCTTGCCCGGGGGGGCAGATACGCAGTATTTT. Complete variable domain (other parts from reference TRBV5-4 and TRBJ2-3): ETGVTQSPTHLIKTRGQQVTLRCSSQSGHNTVSWYQQALGQGPQFIFQYYREEENGRGNFPPRFSGLQFPNYSSELNVNALELDDSALYLCASSLPGGADTQYFGPGTRLTVL.

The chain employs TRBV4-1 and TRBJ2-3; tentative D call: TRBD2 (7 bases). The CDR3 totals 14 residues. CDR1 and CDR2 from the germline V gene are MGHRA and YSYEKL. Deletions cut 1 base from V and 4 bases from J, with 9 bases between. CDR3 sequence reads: CASSQAGGPDTQYF. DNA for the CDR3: TGCGCCAGCAGCCAAGCGGGGGGCCCAGATACGCAGTATTTT.

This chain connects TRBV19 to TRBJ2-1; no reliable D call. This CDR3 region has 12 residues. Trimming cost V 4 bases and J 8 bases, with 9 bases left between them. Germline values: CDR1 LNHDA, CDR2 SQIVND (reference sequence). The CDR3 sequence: CASSNFKYEQFF. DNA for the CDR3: TGTGCCAGTAGTAACTTTAAGTATGAGCAGTTCTTC.

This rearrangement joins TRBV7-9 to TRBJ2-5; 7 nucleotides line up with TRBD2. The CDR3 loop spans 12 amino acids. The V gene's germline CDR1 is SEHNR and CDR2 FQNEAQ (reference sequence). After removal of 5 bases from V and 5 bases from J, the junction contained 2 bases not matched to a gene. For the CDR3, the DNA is TGTGCCAGCAGCGTGGGGGGGGAGACCCAGTACTTC. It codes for CASSVGGETQYF.

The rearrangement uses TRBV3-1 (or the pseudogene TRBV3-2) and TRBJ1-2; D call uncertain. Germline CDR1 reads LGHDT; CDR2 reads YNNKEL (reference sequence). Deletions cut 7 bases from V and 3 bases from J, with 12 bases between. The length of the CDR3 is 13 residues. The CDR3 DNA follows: TGTGCCAGCACCGCTGCGGGGTACTATGGCTACACCTTC. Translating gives CASTAAGYYGYTF.